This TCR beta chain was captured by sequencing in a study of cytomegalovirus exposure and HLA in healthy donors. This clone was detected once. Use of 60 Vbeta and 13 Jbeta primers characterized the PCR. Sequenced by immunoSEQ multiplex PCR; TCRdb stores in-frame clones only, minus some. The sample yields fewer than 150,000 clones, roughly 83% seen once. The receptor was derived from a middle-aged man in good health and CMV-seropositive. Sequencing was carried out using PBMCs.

DNA of the CDR3: TGCGCCAGCGTGGGACTAGCGGGAGTTATCCACGAGCAGTACTTC. Translating gives CASVGLAGVIHEQYF. The rearrangement uses TRBV10-2 and TRBJ2-7; 14 positions agree with TRBD2. The CDR3 runs to 15 residues. V lost 8 bases to trimming and J lost 5 bases; unmatched junction nucleotides: 8. Germline values: CDR1 WSHSY, CDR2 SAAADI.